This entry describes one TCR beta chain. This sample is drawn from a study of T cell responses to AZD1222 COVID-19 vaccine. Here immunoSEQ multiplex PCR was the method, and the copy in TCRdb shows in-frame clones only, minus some. The sample holds approximately 170,000 clones, about 90% seen once. The germline V gene has CDR1 SQVTM and CDR2 ANQGSEA. Trimming pared 8 bases from V and 4 bases from J, leaving 14 bases between. CDR3 size: 13 residues. The TCR was taken from an adult who received the AZD1222 COVID-19 vaccine. The chain has TRBV29-1 and TRBJ1-4; D gene uncertain. The source was peripheral blood, collected 28 days after the second AZD1222 dose. CDR3 nucleotide sequence: TGCAGCTACGCAGAGGGAAGTAATGAAAAACTGTTTTTT. Amino acids: CSYAEGSNEKLFF.